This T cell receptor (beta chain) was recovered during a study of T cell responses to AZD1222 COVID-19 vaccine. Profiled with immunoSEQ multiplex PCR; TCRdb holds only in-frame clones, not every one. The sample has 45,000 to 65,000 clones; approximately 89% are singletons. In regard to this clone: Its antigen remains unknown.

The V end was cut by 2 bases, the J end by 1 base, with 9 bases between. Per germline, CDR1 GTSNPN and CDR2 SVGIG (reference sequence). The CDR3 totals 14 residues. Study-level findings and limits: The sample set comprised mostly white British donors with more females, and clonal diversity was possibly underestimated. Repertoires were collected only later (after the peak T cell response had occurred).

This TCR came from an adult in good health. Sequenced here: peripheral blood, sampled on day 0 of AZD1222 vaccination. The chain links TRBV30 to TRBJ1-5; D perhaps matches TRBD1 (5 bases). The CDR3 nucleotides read TGTGCCTGGAGTTTAGGGGCGAGCAATCAGCCCCAGCATTTT. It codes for CAWSLGASNQPQHF.